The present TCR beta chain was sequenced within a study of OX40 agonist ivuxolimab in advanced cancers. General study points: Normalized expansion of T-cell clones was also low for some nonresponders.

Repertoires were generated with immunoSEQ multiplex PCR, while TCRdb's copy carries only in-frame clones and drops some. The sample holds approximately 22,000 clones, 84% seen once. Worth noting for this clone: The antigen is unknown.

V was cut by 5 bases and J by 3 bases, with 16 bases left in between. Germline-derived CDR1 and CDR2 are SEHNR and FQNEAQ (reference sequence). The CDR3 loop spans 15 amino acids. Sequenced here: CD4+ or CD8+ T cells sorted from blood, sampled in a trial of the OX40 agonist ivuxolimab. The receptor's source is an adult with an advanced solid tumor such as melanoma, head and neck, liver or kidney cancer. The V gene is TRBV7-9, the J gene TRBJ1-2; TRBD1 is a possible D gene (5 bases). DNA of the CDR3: TGTGCCAGCAGCAAGGACCCTTTGACAGACTATGGCTACACCTTC. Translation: CASSKDPLTDYGYTF.